This TCR beta chain was captured in a study of early T cells in non-severe SARS-CoV-2 infection. Only a few counts were recorded for this clonotype. TCRdb used MiXCR to reprocess the 5' RACE reads, holding one entry per CDR3 protein. This sample has about 64,000 distinct CDR3 sequences; roughly an eighth occur once, and the top ten carry approximately 1.4%. This CDR3 has 13 amino acids. The V gene lost 4 bases and the J gene lost 5 bases, with 9 bases spanning the gap. Germline CDR1 is MNHEY and CDR2 is SVGAGI. This clonotype was obtained from an adult who was a healthcare worker with PCR-confirmed SARS-CoV-2 infection or an uninfected control (not recorded which). The chain is built from TRBV6-5 and TRBJ2-1; D possibly corresponds to TRBD1 (6 bases). The sample in question was whole blood, obtained at baseline. CDR3 in DNA: TGTGCCAGCAGTTGGGGGCGCCACAATGAGCAGTTCTTC. As protein: CASSWGRHNEQFF.